This entry features one T cell receptor beta chain sequence. Its antigen is currently unknown. The V gene's germline CDR1 is SGHRS and CDR2 YFSETQ. This CDR3 comprises 17 residues. V lost 3 bases to trimming and J lost 9 bases; unmatched junction nucleotides: 12. This record comes from a study of cytomegalovirus exposure and HLA in healthy donors. Study information: An early release of data contained around 80 million unique TCRs, which came from HLA-typed donors.

Use of 60 Vbeta and 13 Jbeta primers characterized the PCR. Profiling relied on immunoSEQ multiplex PCR, and the TCRdb table lists in-frame clones only, not all of them. The sample comprises 150,000 to 200,000 clones, around 84% of which are singletons, and 1.5% to 2% rests with the top ten. Notes on the study in general: Accurate predictions that matched the HLA-A and HLA-B alleles of most subjects were reportedly made from TCR beta sequences. The CMV antigen specificity of a few CMV-associated chains was confirmed through in vitro analysis. Reports credit the classifier with highly specific, highly sensitive diagnosis of cytomegalovirus status.

This TCR was recovered from a young woman in good health and CMV-seronegative. Material: PBMCs. The chain couples TRBV5-1 to TRBJ2-1; 13 nucleotides align to TRBD2. CDR3 nucleotides: TGCGCCAGCAGCTCGAAAGGACTAGCGGGAGTCGATGGTGAGCAGTTCTTC. Translating gives CASSSKGLAGVDGEQFF.